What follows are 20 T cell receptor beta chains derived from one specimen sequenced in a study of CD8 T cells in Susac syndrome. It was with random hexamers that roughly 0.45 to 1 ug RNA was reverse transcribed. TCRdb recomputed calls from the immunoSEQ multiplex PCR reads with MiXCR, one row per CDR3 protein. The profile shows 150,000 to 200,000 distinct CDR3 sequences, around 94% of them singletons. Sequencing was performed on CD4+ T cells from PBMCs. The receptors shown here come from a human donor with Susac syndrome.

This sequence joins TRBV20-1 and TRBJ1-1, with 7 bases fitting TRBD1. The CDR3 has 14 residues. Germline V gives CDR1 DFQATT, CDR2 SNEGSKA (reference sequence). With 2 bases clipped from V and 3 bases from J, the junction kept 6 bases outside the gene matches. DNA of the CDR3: TGCAGTGCTAGAAAAGCAGGGGGGTACACTGAAGCTTTCTTT. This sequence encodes CSARKAGGYTEAFF.

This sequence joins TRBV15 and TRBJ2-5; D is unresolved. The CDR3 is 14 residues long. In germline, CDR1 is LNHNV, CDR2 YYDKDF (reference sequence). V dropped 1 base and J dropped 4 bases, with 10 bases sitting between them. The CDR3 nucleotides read TGTGCCACCAGCAGAGTTTTGGCAGGAGAGACCCAGTACTTC. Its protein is CATSRVLAGETQYF.

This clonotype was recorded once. For the CDR3, the DNA is TGCAGTGCTAGAGATCACGGGGGGCCCACAGATACGCAGTATTTT. The encoded protein is CSARDHGGPTDTQYF. The chain employs TRBV20-1 and TRBJ2-3; D perhaps matches TRBD2 (7 bases). Between the trimmed V and J ends, which lost 0 bases and 2 bases, there was a span of 12 bases. CDR1 and CDR2 (germline): DFQATT, SNEGSKA (reference sequence). The CDR3 loop spans 15 amino acids.

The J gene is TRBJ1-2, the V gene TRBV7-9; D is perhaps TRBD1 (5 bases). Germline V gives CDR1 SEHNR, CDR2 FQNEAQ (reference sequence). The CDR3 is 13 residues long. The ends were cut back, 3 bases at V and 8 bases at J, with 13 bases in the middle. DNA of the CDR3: TGTGCCAGCAGCTTGGACAACAGAGTGGGCTACACCTTC. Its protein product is CASSLDNRVGYTF.

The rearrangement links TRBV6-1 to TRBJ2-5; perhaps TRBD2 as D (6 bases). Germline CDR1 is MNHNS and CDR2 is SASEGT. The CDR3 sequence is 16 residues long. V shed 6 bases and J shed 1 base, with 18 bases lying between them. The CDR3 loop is CASRPEASASQETQYF. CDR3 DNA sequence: TGTGCCAGCAGACCTGAAGCTAGCGCCTCCCAAGAGACCCAGTACTTC.

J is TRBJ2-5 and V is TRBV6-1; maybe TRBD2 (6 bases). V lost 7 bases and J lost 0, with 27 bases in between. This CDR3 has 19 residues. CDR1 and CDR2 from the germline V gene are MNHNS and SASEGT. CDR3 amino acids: CASNLRGASAGGNQETQYF. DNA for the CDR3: TGTGCCAGCAACCTCCGAGGGGCCTCTGCTGGGGGGAACCAAGAGACCCAGTACTTC.

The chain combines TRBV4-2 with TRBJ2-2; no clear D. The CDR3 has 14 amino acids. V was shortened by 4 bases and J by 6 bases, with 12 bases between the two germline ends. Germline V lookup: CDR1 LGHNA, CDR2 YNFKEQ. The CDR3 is CASSPQDLAGELFF. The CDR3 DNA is TGTGCCAGCAGCCCCCAAGACTTAGCCGGGGAGCTGTTTTTT.

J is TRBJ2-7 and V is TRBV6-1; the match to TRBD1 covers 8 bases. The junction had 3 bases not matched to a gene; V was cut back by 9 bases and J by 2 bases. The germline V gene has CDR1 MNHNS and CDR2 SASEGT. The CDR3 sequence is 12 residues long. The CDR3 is CASRQGTYEQYF. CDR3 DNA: TGTGCCAGTCGACAGGGGACCTACGAGCAGTACTTC.

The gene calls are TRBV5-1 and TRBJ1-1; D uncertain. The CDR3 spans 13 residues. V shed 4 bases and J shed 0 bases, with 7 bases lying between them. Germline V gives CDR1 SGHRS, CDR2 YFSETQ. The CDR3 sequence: CASSREMNTEAFF. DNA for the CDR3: TGCGCCAGCAGCAGGGAGATGAACACTGAAGCTTTCTTT. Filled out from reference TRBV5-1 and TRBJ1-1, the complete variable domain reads KAGVTQTPRYLIKTRGQQVTLSCSPISGHRSVSWYQQTPGQGLQFLFEYFSETQRNKGNFPGRFSGRQFSNSRSEMNVSTLELGDSALYLCASSREMNTEAFFGQGTRLTVV.

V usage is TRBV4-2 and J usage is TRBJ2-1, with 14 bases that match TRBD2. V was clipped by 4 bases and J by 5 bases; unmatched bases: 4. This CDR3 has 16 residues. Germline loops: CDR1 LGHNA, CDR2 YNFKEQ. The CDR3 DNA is TGTGCCAGCAGCCTGGGGACTAGCGGGGGCAACAATGAGCAGTTCTTC. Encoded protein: CASSLGTSGGNNEQFF.

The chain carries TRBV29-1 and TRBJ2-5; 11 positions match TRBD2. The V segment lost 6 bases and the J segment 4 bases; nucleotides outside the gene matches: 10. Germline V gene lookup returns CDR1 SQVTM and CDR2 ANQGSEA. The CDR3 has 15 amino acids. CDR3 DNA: TGCAGCGTCATATATAGCGGGGGGGCTCGAGAGACCCAGTACTTC. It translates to CSVIYSGGARETQYF.

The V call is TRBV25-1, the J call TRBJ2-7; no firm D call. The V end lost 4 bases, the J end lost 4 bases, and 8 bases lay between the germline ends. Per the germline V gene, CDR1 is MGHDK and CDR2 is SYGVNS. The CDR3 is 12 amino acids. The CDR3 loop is CASSVYTYEQYF. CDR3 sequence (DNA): TGTGCCAGCAGTGTTTATACGTACGAGCAGTACTTC.

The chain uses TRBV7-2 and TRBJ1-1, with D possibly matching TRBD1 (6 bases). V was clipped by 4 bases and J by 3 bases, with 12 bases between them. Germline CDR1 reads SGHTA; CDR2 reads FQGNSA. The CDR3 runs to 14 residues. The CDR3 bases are TGTGCCAGCAGCTCCTCAGGGGCCCACACTGAAGCTTTCTTT. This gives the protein CASSSSGAHTEAFF.

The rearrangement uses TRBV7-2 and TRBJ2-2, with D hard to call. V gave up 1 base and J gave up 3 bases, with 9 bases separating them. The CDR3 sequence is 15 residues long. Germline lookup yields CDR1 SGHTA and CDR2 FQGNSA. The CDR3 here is CASSLGSGYTGELFF. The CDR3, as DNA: TGTGCCAGCAGCTTAGGAAGTGGGTACACCGGGGAGCTGTTTTTT.

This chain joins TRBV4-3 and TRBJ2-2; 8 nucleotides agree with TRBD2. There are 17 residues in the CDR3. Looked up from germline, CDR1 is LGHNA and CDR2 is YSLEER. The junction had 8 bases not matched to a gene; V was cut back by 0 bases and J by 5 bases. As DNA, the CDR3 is TGCGCCAGCAGCCAAGAGCAGTTAGCGGGGAGGACCGGGGAGCTGTTTTTT. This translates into CASSQEQLAGRTGELFF.

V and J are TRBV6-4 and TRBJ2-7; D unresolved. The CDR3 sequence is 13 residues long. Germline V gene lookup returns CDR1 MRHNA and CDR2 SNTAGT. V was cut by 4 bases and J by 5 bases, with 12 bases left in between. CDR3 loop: CASSGPARDEQYF. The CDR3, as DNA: TGTGCCAGCAGTGGACCCGCACGGGACGAGCAGTACTTC.

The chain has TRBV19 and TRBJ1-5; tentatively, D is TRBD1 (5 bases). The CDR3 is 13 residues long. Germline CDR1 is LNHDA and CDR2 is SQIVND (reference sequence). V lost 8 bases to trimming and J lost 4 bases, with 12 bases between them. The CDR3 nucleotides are TGTGCCAGTGGGACGATCCTGAATCAGCCCCAGCATTTT. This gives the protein CASGTILNQPQHF.

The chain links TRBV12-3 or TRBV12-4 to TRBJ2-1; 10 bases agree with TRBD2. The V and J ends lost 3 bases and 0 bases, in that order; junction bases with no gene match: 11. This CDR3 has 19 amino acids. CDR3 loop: CASSLAPSGGGGSYNEQFF. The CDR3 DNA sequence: TGTGCCAGCAGTTTGGCTCCTAGCGGGGGCGGGGGCTCCTACAATGAGCAGTTCTTC.

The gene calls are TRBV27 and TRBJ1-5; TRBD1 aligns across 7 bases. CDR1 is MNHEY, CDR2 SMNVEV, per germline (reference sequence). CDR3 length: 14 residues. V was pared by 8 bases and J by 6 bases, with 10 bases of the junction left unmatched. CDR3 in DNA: TGTGCCAGCCAGTCCCTAGGGGGCCGTCAGCCCCAGCATTTT. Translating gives CASQSLGGRQPQHF.

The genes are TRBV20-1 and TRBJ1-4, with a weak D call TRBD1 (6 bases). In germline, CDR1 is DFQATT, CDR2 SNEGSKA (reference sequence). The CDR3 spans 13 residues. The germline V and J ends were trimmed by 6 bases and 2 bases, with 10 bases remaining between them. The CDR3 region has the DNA TGCAGTGCCGTGCAGGGGACTAATGAAAAACTGTTTTTT. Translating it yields CSAVQGTNEKLFF.